What follows are 32 T cell receptor beta chains derived from one specimen sequenced in a study of OX40 agonist ivuxolimab in advanced cancers. Clones were read by immunoSEQ multiplex PCR, and TCRdb kept only the in-frame ones, dropping some. The sample consists of about 14,000 clones, around 76% of them appearing once. The material was CD4+ or CD8+ T cells sorted from blood, obtained in a trial of the OX40 agonist ivuxolimab. Receptors originate from an adult with an advanced solid tumor such as melanoma, head and neck, liver or kidney cancer.

The chain couples TRBV10-3 to TRBJ2-7, with TRBD1 matching over 7 bases. Trimming removed 3 bases from V and 7 bases from J; junction bases left unmatched: 12. The CDR3 loop spans 15 amino acids. Germline values: CDR1 ENHRY, CDR2 SYGVKD. CDR3 protein: CAISDIVTGLDEQYF. The CDR3 DNA is TGTGCCATCAGTGATATCGTGACAGGGTTGGATGAGCAGTACTTC.

The chain joins TRBV7-9 to TRBJ2-7; 9 nucleotides align to TRBD2. Looked up from germline, CDR1 is SEHNR and CDR2 is FQNEAQ (reference sequence). The CDR3 has 15 amino acids. The junction had 8 bases not matched to a gene; V was cut back by 3 bases and J by 5 bases. CDR3 sequence reads: CASSLQSGRQNEQYF. CDR3 nucleotide sequence: TGTGCCAGCAGCTTGCAAAGCGGGAGGCAAAACGAGCAGTACTTC.

The rearrangement joins TRBV5-4 to TRBJ2-3; D possibly corresponds to TRBD2 (5 bases). The CDR3 length is 14 residues. V was clipped by 6 bases and J by 0 bases, with 11 bases between them. The germline CDR1 and CDR2 sequences are SGHNT and YYREEE (reference sequence). The DNA of the CDR3 is TGTGCCAGCATCCCCCGGGGTAGCACAGATACGCAGTATTTT. Encoded protein: CASIPRGSTDTQYF.

The chain joins TRBV15 to TRBJ2-7; D possibly corresponds to TRBD1 (6 bases). The CDR3 is made up of 13 amino acids. Germline V lookup: CDR1 LNHNV, CDR2 YYDKDF (reference sequence). The V and J ends lost 1 base and 4 bases respectively, with 8 bases between them. In DNA form, the CDR3 reads TGTGCCACCAGCAGAGGTGGGACATACGAGCAGTACTTC. Translating it yields CATSRGGTYEQYF.

CDR3 residues: CASSLAQAGYNEQFF. DNA for the CDR3: TGTGCCAGCAGTTTGGCACAGGCGGGTTACAATGAGCAGTTCTTC. The chain recombines TRBV27 with TRBJ2-1; D tentatively fits TRBD1 or TRBD2 (5 bases each). The CDR3 has 15 residues. V was shortened by 3 bases and J by 4 bases, with 13 bases between the two germline ends. Germline assignment: CDR1 MNHEY and CDR2 SMNVEV (reference sequence).

This chain joins TRBV28 and TRBJ2-1; D may be TRBD2 (6 bases). Trimming cost V 5 bases and J 15 bases, with 17 bases left between them. The germline V gene encodes CDR1 MDHEN and CDR2 SYDVKM. CDR3 size: 12 residues. DNA for the CDR3: TGTGCCAGCAGTGTAGACTTAGGGAGGCGGTTCTTC. As protein: CASSVDLGRRFF.

The chain combines TRBV27 with TRBJ1-6; no reliable D call. The V gene's germline CDR1 is MNHEY and CDR2 SMNVEV (reference sequence). V was trimmed by 0 bases and J by 5 bases, leaving 17 bases between them. This CDR3 spans 18 amino acids. The CDR3: CASSLSVPRERDNSPLHF. CDR3 nucleotide sequence: TGTGCCAGCAGTTTATCCGTTCCAAGGGAGAGGGATAATTCACCCCTCCACTTT.

This clone occurred once. This chain connects TRBV7-9 to TRBJ2-4, with D possibly TRBD1 on 6 matching bases. Between the trimmed V and J ends, which lost 3 bases and 5 bases, there was a span of 8 bases. This CDR3 has 13 amino acids. Germline loops: CDR1 SEHNR, CDR2 FQNEAQ (reference sequence). CDR3 residues: CASSFPGENIQYF. CDR3 nucleotides: TGTGCCAGCAGCTTCCCAGGGGAAAACATTCAGTACTTC.

This chain's CDR3 is CASSETIQGANEQYF. CDR3 DNA: TGTGCCAGCAGCGAAACCATTCAGGGGGCGAACGAGCAGTACTTC. The V call is TRBV7-9, the J call TRBJ2-7, with TRBD1 matching 8 bases. This CDR3 comprises 15 residues. V dropped 5 bases and J dropped 5; count of bases not matched to a gene: 11. Germline V CDR1 and CDR2: SEHNR, FQNEAQ (reference sequence).

This chain connects TRBV7-8 to TRBJ2-1; 8 bases map to TRBD1. CDR1 is SGHVS and CDR2 is FQNEAQ in the germline V gene. Trimming took 3 bases from V and 3 from J; bases not matched to a gene: 4. The CDR3 covers 15 residues. CDR3 coding DNA: TGTGCCAGCAGCTTGTCCGGGACAGGCTACAATGAGCAGTTCTTC. It translates to CASSLSGTGYNEQFF.

J is TRBJ1-1 and V is TRBV7-3, with no clear D. CDR1 SGHTA and CDR2 FQGTGA come from the germline V gene. V was pared by 2 bases and J by 1 base, with 8 bases between. The CDR3 totals 14 residues. In DNA form, the CDR3 reads TGTGCCAGCAGCTTAGGCCCAGGGAACACTGAAGCTTTCTTT. This sequence encodes CASSLGPGNTEAFF.

The chain employs TRBV5-1 and TRBJ2-7, with a possible D match to TRBD1 (6 bases). In germline, CDR1 is SGHRS, CDR2 YFSETQ. The CDR3 spans 15 residues. V was cut by 4 bases and J by 2 bases, with 16 bases left in between. CDR3 residues: CASSPHRDYTYEQYF. DNA of the CDR3: TGCGCCAGCAGCCCGCACAGGGATTACACCTACGAGCAGTACTTC.

The rearrangement uses TRBV5-1 and TRBJ2-1, with 9 bases fitting TRBD2. Trimming cost V 5 bases and J 7 bases; bases outside gene matches: 7. CDR1 SGHRS and CDR2 YFSETQ come from the germline V gene. There are 14 residues in the CDR3. The CDR3 loop reads CASRLAGARNEQFF. In DNA form, the CDR3 reads TGCGCCAGCAGGTTAGCGGGAGCACGGAATGAGCAGTTCTTC.

The chain recombines TRBV7-9 with TRBJ2-7, with D maybe TRBD1 (6 bases). Per the germline V gene, CDR1 is SEHNR and CDR2 is FQNEAQ (reference sequence). Trimming removed 1 base at V and 5 bases at J, with 9 bases between. The CDR3 is 13 residues long. The chain's CDR3 is CASSLDWTDEQYF. Written as DNA, the CDR3 is TGTGCCAGCAGCTTAGATTGGACAGACGAGCAGTACTTC.

The chain carries TRBV7-1 and TRBJ1-2; TRBD1 matches at 9 bases. TRBV7-1 is an open reading frame whose function is uncertain. The CDR3 consists of 16 residues. The J segment lost 2 bases and the V segment lost 5 bases, leaving 9 bases of the junction unmatched. The CDR3 region has the DNA TGTGCCAGCAGCCCTGTAACTGGGACAGGGAACTATGGCTACACCTTC. Protein: CASSPVTGTGNYGYTF.

This rearrangement joins TRBV5-1 to TRBJ2-7; TRBD2 matches at 13 bases. CDR3 length: 17 residues. Looked up from germline, CDR1 is SGHRS and CDR2 is YFSETQ. J gave up 1 base and V 2 bases, and 6 bases lay outside the gene matches. The CDR3 DNA follows: TGCGCCAGCAGCTTAGGGACTAGCGGGACCCGATCCTACGAGCAGTACTTC. Amino acids: CASSLGTSGTRSYEQYF.

This chain uses TRBV7-9 with TRBJ2-1; a weak D match, TRBD1 (5 bases). The ends were cut back, 5 bases at V and 7 bases at J, with 9 bases in the middle. Germline values: CDR1 SEHNR, CDR2 FQNEAQ (reference sequence). CDR3 length equals 12 residues. The CDR3 here is CASSRGRNEQFF. CDR3 DNA sequence: TGTGCCAGCAGCAGGGGCAGGAATGAGCAGTTCTTC. Filled out from reference TRBV7-9 and TRBJ2-1, the complete variable domain reads DTGVSQNPRHKITKRGQNVTFRCDPISEHNRLYWYRQTLGQGPEFLTYFQNEAQLEKSRLLSDRFSAERPKGSFSTLEIQRTEQGDSAMYLCASSRGRNEQFFGPGTRLTVL.

V gene TRBV10-3 combines with J gene TRBJ2-7, with D unclear. V gave up 3 bases and J gave up 0 bases, with 6 bases separating them. The CDR3 has 13 amino acids. Germline V CDR1 and CDR2: ENHRY, SYGVKD. CDR3 residues: CAISDGRSYEQYF. In DNA, the CDR3 is TGTGCCATCAGTGATGGCCGCTCCTACGAGCAGTACTTC.

On this clone itself: A read error may produce the germline difference seen at one junction end. This chain links TRBV29-1 with TRBJ2-7; no firm D call. CDR3 length: 11 residues. Germline CDR1 and CDR2: SQVTM and ANQGSEA. CDR3 sequence reads: CSVQDGYEQYF. CDR3 nucleotides: TGCAGCGTTCAAGACGGGTACGAGCAGTACTTC.

This clone was detected a few times. The gene calls are TRBV7-8 and TRBJ2-1, with a possible D match to TRBD2 (6 bases). Per germline, CDR1 SGHVS and CDR2 FQNEAQ. V was clipped by 0 bases and J by 6 bases, with 9 bases between them. CDR3 length: 14 amino acids. The CDR3 nucleotides are TGTGCCAGCAGCTTAGCTGCCGGGAGCAATGAGCAGTTCTTC. It encodes CASSLAAGSNEQFF. The full variable domain, with the rest looked up from reference TRBV7-8 and TRBJ2-1, is GAGVSQSPRYKVAKRGQDVALRCDPISGHVSLFWYQQALGQGPEFLTYFQNEAQLDKSGLPSDRFFAERPEGSVSTLKIQRTQQEDSAVYLCASSLAAGSNEQFFGPGTRLTVL.

The rearrangement links TRBV28 to TRBJ1-1; D remains unclear. The length of the CDR3 is 13 residues. In germline, CDR1 is MDHEN, CDR2 SYDVKM. V lost 0 bases, J lost 1 base, and 3 bases lay in between. CDR3 nucleotide sequence: TGTGCCAGCAGTTTATGGGGGAACACTGAAGCTTTCTTT. The encoded protein is CASSLWGNTEAFF.

The chain employs TRBV2 and TRBJ2-7, with D possibly TRBD1 on 5 matching bases. Germline values: CDR1 SNHLY, CDR2 FYNNEI. Trimming pared 7 bases from V and 3 bases from J, leaving 10 bases between. This CDR3 spans 12 amino acids. CDR3 nucleotide sequence: TGTGCCAGCATGACAGATAACTACGAGCAGTACTTC. Translating gives CASMTDNYEQYF.

The genes are TRBV29-1 and TRBJ2-7, with D possibly matching TRBD2 (5 bases). Germline V gene sequence: CDR1 SQVTM, CDR2 ANQGSEA. The CDR3 extends over 13 amino acids. V was trimmed by 4 bases and J by 4 bases, leaving 14 bases between them. This chain's CDR3 is CSVVFRGGYEQYF. The CDR3, as DNA: TGCAGCGTTGTTTTCCGCGGAGGTTACGAGCAGTACTTC.

This sequence joins TRBV19 and TRBJ2-7, with TRBD1 identical over 7 bases. J gave up 5 bases and V 6 bases, and 16 bases lay outside the gene matches. The CDR3 runs 16 residues. CDR1 is LNHDA, CDR2 SQIVND, per germline (reference sequence). CDR3 residues: CASRLKEGAPLDEQYF. The CDR3 coding sequence is TGTGCCAGTAGATTAAAAGAGGGGGCGCCCCTGGACGAGCAGTACTTC.

The V and J genes are TRBV9 and TRBJ1-5; possibly TRBD1 for D (6 bases). Trimming removed 0 bases from V and 6 bases from J, with 10 bases in between. There are 14 residues in the CDR3. The germline CDR1 and CDR2 sequences are SGDLS and YYNGEE. CDR3 sequence: CASSVEGVGQPQHF. The CDR3 coding sequence is TGTGCCAGCAGCGTAGAGGGGGTAGGTCAGCCCCAGCATTTT.

V gene TRBV2 combines with J gene TRBJ2-7; 11 positions match TRBD1. With V trimmed by 5 bases and J by 2 bases, 5 bases remained unmatched. In germline, CDR1 is SNHLY, CDR2 FYNNEI. The CDR3 consists of 15 residues. CDR3 bases: TGTGCCAGCAGTTTAGGGACAGGGGGGCCCTACGAGCAGTACTTC. Protein sequence: CASSLGTGGPYEQYF.

The V call is TRBV11-2, the J call TRBJ2-1, with D possibly being TRBD2 (5 bases). The germline V and J ends were trimmed by 1 base and 4 bases, with 11 bases remaining between them. The CDR3 is made up of 15 amino acids. Germline V gene sequence: CDR1 SGHAT, CDR2 FQNNGV. The CDR3 loop is CASSLGTERYNEQFF. In nucleotides, the CDR3 is TGTGCCAGCAGCTTAGGGACTGAGCGTTACAATGAGCAGTTCTTC.

The chain combines TRBV7-3 with TRBJ2-2; D remains unclear. Germline-derived CDR1 and CDR2 are SGHTA and FQGTGA. The ends were cut back, 4 bases at V and 3 bases at J, with 3 bases in the middle. There are 12 residues in the CDR3. In nucleotides, the CDR3 is TGTGCCAGCAGCTCGCACACCGGGGAGCTGTTTTTT. It encodes CASSSHTGELFF.

This clone was seen only a few times. The chain is built from TRBV5-6 and TRBJ2-4; TRBD2 is a possible D gene (6 bases). Deletions cut 0 bases from V and 1 base from J, with 11 bases between. Germline V lookup: CDR1 SGHDT, CDR2 YYEEEE. This CDR3 has 16 residues. The CDR3 sequence is CASSLAGGLAKNIQYF. CDR3 sequence (DNA): TGTGCCAGCAGCTTGGCAGGAGGGTTGGCCAAAAACATTCAGTACTTC. The whole variable domain, filled in from reference TRBV5-6 and TRBJ2-4, reads DAGVTQSPTHLIKTRGQQVTLRCSPKSGHDTVSWYQQALGQGPQFIFQYYEEEERQRGNFPDRFSGHQFPNYSSELNVNALLLGDSALYLCASSLAGGLAKNIQYFGAGTRLSVL.

The rearrangement links TRBV5-4 to TRBJ1-3, with a possible D match to TRBD1 (6 bases). Trimming removed 4 bases from V and 4 bases from J, with 9 bases in between. Germline V gene data show CDR1 as SGHNT and CDR2 as YYREEE (reference sequence). The CDR3 consists of 13 residues. The CDR3 region has the DNA TGTGCCAGCAGCCTTGGACAGGGAAACACCATATATTTT. Protein product: CASSLGQGNTIYF.

Comment on this clone: An end of the junction does not agree with germline; a read error may underlie this. The rearrangement uses TRBV6-1 and TRBJ1-4, with TRBD1 identical over 10 bases. CDR1 and CDR2 from the germline V gene are MNHNS and SASEGT. This CDR3 comprises 15 residues. The CDR3 region is CTSSEATGGYEKLFF. As DNA, the CDR3 is TGTACCAGCAGTGAAGCGACAGGGGGCTATGAAAAACTGTTTTTT.

J is TRBJ2-5 and V is TRBV2; tentative D call: TRBD1 (6 bases). V was trimmed by 3 bases and J by 3 bases, leaving 14 bases between them. The germline V gene encodes CDR1 SNHLY and CDR2 FYNNEI. The CDR3 length is 15 residues. CDR3 coding DNA: TGTGCCAGCAGTGATCCCCCAGGGGCGGAAGAGACCCAGTACTTC. Translating gives CASSDPPGAEETQYF.